The sequence of this TCR beta chain was determined in a study of ipilimumab plus nivolumab after autologous stem cell transplantation. Study-wide background: The DLBCL cohort had primary refractory and relapsed disease, with 18-month progression-free survival of around 86% and 29%. Study-wide results and caveats: Authors suggest TCR repertoire, Treg phenotype and gut microbiota support further study.

TCRdb's copy holds only in-frame clones and misses some; the assay was immunoSEQ multiplex PCR. This table has around 20,000 clones, 70% to 80% appearing once. Note on this clone: Its antigen is not identified.

This CDR3 comprises 13 residues. CDR1 is SGHRS, CDR2 YFSETQ, per germline. The germline V and J ends were trimmed by 4 bases and 8 bases, with 10 bases remaining between them. Ipilimumab, 1 mg/kg, started 14 to 28 days after autologous transplant. Patients got 3 mg/kg IV nivolumab weeks 1, 4, 7, 10, then biweekly through week 26. The chain carries TRBV5-1 and TRBJ1-6; D call uncertain. Sequencing used PBMCs, obtained in a trial of ipilimumab plus nivolumab as post-transplant consolidation. The TCR sequence derives from a male donor with diffuse large B-cell lymphoma. CDR3 sequence: CASSSKLDSPLHF. CDR3 DNA: TGCGCCAGCAGCAGTAAATTGGATTCACCCCTCCACTTT.